The source of this T cell receptor beta chain is a study of blood T cell repertoires in COVID-19 (TCRdb year 2020). Background for the entire study: Samples covering the acute and convalescent phases of COVID-19 were provided by collaborators in the United States, Italy and Spain. The material from the prospective study consisted of cDNA or gDNA derived from T cells, B-cell-depleted T cells, or PBMCs. Subjects who had been exposed to COVID-19, were actively infected with it, or had recovered from it provided the deeply sampled blood TCRbeta repertoires that made up the dataset. A freely available public database, intended as a resource for researchers studying the immune response to SARS-CoV-2, is where the repertoires were released. The samples were drawn from two sources: the first 160 participants of the ongoing ImmuneRACE study, and some 1,300 subjects contributed by 6 global collaborators. The sample metadata nearly always contained a de-identified subject ID, COVID-19 status, age in years and sex. HLA class I and class II types, where available, came from metadata supplied by the sample provider rather than from assay-based typing. The paper's findings and limits, for the study overall: How much clinical and demographic metadata was included differed by source and by participant, and the metadata was provided uncurated.

Another Seattle source contributed samples from volunteer blood donors who had recovered from COVID-19. Each collaborating institution followed its own protocols to collect whole blood in K2EDTA tubes. For TCRbeta analysis, collaborators shipped samples as frozen whole blood, isolated PBMCs, or DNA extracted from either of those sample types. The CDR3 runs 16 residues from the cysteine to the phenylalanine. The kept DNA is CDR3 alone, 48 bases in frame from the first base. V drops 0 bases and J drops 3 bases, leaving 13 bases in between. CDR1 and CDR2, per the germline V gene (reference sequence), are SGHNT and YYREEE. This clone has only a few counts. Its antigen is currently not known. Qualities for individual bases were not recorded, and no much larger clone is one base off. The immunoSEQ Assay, a bias-controlled multiplex PCR, was used to amplify TCRbeta CDR3 regions from genomic DNA. The study's processing was this. Nucleated cell counts per sample were estimated from amplification of reference gene primers within the assay. Sequence reads were collapsed and filtered to measure the absolute abundance of every unique TCRbeta CDR3 rearrangement. For each sample, productive Simpson clonality was calculated as the square root of Simpson's diversity index across productive rearrangements. Held by TCRdb, this immuneACCESS table contains in-frame sequences only and omits some clones. Under half of the omission traces to an unresolved V gene where checked; the cause of the rest is unknown. Clone size and the V and J calls come from that table; the DNA yielded D and trimming. The sample table shows hundreds of thousands of clones, and about 93% are seen once. The top ten clonotypes cover about 3.5% of the sample.

The sequencing sample was made of peripheral blood. Rearrangement joined TRBV5-4 to TRBJ2-1; a tentative D match to TRBD2 spans 6 bases. This clonotype was sampled from a woman under 30 who had recovered from COVID-19. The DNA sequence reads TGTGCCAGCAGCTTGGCGCCTAGCGACCTCTACAATGAGCAGTTCTTC. This codes for CASSLAPSDLYNEQFF.